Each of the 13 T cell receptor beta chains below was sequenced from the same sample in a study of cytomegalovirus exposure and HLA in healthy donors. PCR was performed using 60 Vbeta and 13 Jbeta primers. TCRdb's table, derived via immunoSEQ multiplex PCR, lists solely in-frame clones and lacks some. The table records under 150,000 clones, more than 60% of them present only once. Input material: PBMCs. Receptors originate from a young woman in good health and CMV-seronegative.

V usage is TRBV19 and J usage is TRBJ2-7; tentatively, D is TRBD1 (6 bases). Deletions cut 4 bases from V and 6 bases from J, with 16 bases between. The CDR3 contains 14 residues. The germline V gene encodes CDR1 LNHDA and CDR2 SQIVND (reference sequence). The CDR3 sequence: CASSSRQVPREQYF. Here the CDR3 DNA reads TGTGCCAGTAGTAGCCGACAGGTGCCTCGCGAGCAGTACTTC.

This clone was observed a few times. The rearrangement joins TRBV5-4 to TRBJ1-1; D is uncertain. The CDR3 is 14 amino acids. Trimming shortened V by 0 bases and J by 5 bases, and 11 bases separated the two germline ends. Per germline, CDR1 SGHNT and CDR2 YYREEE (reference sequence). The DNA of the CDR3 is TGTGCCAGCAGCTTGGCCTTGGGGAGGACTGAAGCTTTCTTT. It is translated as CASSLALGRTEAFF.

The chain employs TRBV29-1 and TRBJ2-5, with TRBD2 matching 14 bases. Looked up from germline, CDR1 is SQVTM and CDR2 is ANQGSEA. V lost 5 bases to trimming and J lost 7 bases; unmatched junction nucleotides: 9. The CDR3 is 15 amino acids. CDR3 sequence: CSVLTSGRAPGTQYF. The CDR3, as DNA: TGCAGCGTTTTGACTAGCGGGAGGGCCCCAGGGACCCAGTACTTC.

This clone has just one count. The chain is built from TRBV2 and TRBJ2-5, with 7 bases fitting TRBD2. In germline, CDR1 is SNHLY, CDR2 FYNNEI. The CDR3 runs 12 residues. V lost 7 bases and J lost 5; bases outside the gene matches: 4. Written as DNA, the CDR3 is TGTGCCAGCACCGGGGGAGGGGAGACCCAGTACTTC. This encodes CASTGGGETQYF.

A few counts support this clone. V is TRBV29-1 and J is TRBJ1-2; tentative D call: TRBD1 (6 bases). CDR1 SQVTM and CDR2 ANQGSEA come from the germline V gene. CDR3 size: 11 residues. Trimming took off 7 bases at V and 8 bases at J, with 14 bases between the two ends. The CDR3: CSAGDGEGYTF. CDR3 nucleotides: TGCAGCGCAGGGGACGGGGAGGGCTACACCTTC. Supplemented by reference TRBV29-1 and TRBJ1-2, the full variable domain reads SAVISQKPSRDICQRGTSLTIQCQVDSQVTMMFWYRQQPGQSLTLIATANQGSEATYESGFVIDKFPISRPNLTFSTLTVSNMSPEDSSIYLCSAGDGEGYTFGSGTRLTVV.

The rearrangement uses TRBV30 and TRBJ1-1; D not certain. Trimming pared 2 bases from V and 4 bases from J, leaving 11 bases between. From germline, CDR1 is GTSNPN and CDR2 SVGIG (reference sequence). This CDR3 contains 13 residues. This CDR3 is CAWSTGIFTEAFF. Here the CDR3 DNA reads TGTGCCTGGAGTACCGGGATTTTCACTGAAGCTTTCTTT.

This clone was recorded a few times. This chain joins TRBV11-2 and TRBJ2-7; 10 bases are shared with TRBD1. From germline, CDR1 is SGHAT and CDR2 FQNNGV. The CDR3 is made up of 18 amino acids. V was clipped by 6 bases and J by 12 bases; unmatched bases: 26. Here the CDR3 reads CASSGRQGASLAALRRYF. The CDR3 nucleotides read TGTGCCAGCAGTGGGCGACAGGGGGCAAGTCTAGCGGCCCTGAGGAGGTACTTC. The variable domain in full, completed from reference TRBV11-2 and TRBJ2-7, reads EAGVAQSPRYKIIEKRQSVAFWCNPISGHATLYWYQQILGQGPKLLIQFQNNGVVDDSQLPKDRFSAERLKGVDSTLKIQPAKLEDSAVYLCASSGRQGASLAALRRYFGPGTRLTVT.

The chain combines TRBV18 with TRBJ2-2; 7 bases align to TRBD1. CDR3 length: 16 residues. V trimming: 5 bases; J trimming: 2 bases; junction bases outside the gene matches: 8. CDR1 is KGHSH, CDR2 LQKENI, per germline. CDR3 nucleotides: TGTGCCAGCTCAGCGGAGACAGGGCCCAACACCGGGGAGCTGTTTTTT. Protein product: CASSAETGPNTGELFF. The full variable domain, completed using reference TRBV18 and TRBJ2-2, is NAGVMQNPRHLVRRRGQEARLRCSPMKGHSHVYWYRQLPEEGLKFMVYLQKENIIDESGMPKERFSAEFPKEGPSILRIQQVVRGDSAAYFCASSAETGPNTGELFFGEGSRLTVL.

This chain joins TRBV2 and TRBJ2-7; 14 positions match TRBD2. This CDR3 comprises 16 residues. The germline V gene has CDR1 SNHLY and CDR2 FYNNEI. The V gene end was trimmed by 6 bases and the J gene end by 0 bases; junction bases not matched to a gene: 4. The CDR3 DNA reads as TGTGCCAGCAGCGGCGGACTAGCGGGGGGCTCCTACGAGCAGTACTTC. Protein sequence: CASSGGLAGGSYEQYF.

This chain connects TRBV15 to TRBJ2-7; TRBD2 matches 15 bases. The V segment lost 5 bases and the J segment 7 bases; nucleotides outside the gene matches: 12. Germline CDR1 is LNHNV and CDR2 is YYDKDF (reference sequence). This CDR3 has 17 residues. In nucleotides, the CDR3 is TGTGCCACCAGCGCTAGGGGACTAGCGGGAGGTTTGGATGAGCAGTACTTC. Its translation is CATSARGLAGGLDEQYF.

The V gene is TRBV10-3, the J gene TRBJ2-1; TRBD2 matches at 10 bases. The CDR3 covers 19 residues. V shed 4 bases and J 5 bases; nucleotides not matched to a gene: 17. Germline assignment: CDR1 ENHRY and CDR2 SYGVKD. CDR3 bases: TGTGCCATCAGTGCGAGGCATTCGTTAGGGACTAGCGAAAACAATGAGCAGTTCTTC. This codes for CAISARHSLGTSENNEQFF.

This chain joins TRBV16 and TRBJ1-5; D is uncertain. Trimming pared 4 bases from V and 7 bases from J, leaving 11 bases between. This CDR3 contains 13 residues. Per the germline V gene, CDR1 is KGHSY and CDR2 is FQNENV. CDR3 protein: CASSLTGGQPQHF. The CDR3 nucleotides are TGTGCCAGCAGCCTGACGGGAGGACAGCCCCAGCATTTT.

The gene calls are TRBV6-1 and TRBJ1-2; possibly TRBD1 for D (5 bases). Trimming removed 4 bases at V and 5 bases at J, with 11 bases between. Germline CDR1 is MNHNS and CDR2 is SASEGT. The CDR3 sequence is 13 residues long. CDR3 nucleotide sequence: TGTGCCAGCAGTGCAGGCAGGGTGTATGGCTACACCTTC. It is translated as CASSAGRVYGYTF.